These T cell receptor beta chains were read from a single sample in a study of shared clonotypes between healthy human individuals. The protocol was immunoSEQ multiplex PCR, while the TCRdb copy is restricted to in-frame clones and leaves out a portion. The data hold about 2 million clones, with around 95% observed a single time. Sequencing was done on a sample of naive CD4+ T cells sorted from blood. The receptors derive from a man in his late teens or twenties in good health. CDR3s include the opening cysteine and the closing phenylalanine or tryptophan. A D gene is named only where the DNA matches it firmly. Rows may omit the clone size; those that give it use once, few, many or a size class.

CASSPGSNQPQHF TGTGCCAGCTCACCAGGGTCCAATCAGCCCCAGCATTTT . TRBJ1-5 . TRBV18
CASPPFPGHSNQPQHF TGCGCCAGCCCCCCTTTCCCCGGACACAGCAATCAGCCCCAGCATTTT . TRBJ1-5 . TRBV10-2
CASSFTGRDTQYF TGTGCCAGCAGCTTTACCGGGCGAGATACGCAGTATTTT . TRBJ2-3 few TRBV7-6
CASSSTTRGLYEQYF TGTGCCAGCAGCTCAACGACAAGGGGGCTTTACGAGCAGTACTTC TRBD1 TRBJ2-7 . TRBV5-4
CASSTDRGGYEQYF TGCGCCAGCAGCACTGACAGGGGAGGATACGAGCAGTACTTC TRBD1 TRBJ2-7 . TRBV5-1
CASLVVGDSGNTIYF TGTGCCAGCCTCGTCGTCGGGGACTCTGGAAACACCATATATTTT . TRBJ1-3 . TRBV6-6
CASSVPDSYSEAFF TGTGCCAGCAGCGTCCCGGACAGTTATTCTGAAGCTTTCTTT . TRBJ1-1 . TRBV5-6
CASTKGRGTEAFF TGTGCCAGCACAAAAGGGAGGGGCACTGAAGCTTTCTTT . TRBJ1-1 . TRBV6-5
CSAPDSLYGYTF TGCAGCGCCCCGGACAGCCTCTATGGCTACACCTTC . TRBJ1-2 . TRBV29-1
CASSYSRDGYGYTF TGTGCCAGCAGTTACTCGAGGGACGGCTATGGCTACACCTTC . TRBJ1-2 . TRBV6-5
CASSLDRQAFF TGTGCCAGCAGTTTAGATCGGCAAGCTTTCTTT . TRBJ1-1 . TRBV28
CASSDRVNYGYTF TGTGCCAGCAGTGATCGAGTTAACTATGGCTACACCTTC . TRBJ1-2 . TRBV25-1
CASSPRGGIDNYGYTF TGTGCCAGCAGCCCTCGAGGGGGCATTGACAACTATGGCTACACCTTC TRBD1 TRBJ1-2 . TRBV5-1
CASSRRVAVPSTDTQYF TGTGCCAGCAGCAGGAGGGTAGCGGTTCCTAGCACAGATACGCAGTATTTT . TRBJ2-3 . TRBV5-4
CASSRADEGYGYTF TGCGCCAGCAGCCGGGCCGATGAGGGCTATGGCTACACCTTC . TRBJ1-2 . TRBV5-1
CASSLNGGANYGYTF TGTGCCAGCAGCTTAAATGGGGGCGCTAACTATGGCTACACCTTC . TRBJ1-2 . TRBV7-2